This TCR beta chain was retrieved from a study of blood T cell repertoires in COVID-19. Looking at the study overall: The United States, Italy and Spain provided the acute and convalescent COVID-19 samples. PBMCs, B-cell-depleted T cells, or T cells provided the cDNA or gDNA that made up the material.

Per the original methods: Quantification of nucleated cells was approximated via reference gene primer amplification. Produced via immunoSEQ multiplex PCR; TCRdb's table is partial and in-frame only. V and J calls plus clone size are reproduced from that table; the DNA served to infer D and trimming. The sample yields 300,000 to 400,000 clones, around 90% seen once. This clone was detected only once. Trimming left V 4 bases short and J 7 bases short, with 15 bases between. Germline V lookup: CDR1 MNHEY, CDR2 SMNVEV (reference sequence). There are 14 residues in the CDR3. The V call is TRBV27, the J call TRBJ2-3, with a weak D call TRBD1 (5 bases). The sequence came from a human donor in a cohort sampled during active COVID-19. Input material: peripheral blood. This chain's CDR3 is CASSSKTASNTQYF. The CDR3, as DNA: TGTGCCAGCAGTTCCAAGACAGCATCCAATACGCAGTATTTT.